This TCR beta chain appears in the sequencing data of a study of blood T cell repertoires in COVID-19. V gave up 1 base and J gave up 3 bases; unmatched junction bases: 3. This CDR3 has 14 residues. Germline loops: CDR1 MGHRA, CDR2 YSYEKL. Sequenced by immunoSEQ multiplex PCR; TCRdb stores in-frame clones only, minus some. Among hundreds of thousands of clones listed, roughly 90% were seen once. The sample taken for sequencing was peripheral blood. The sequence came from a human donor in a cohort sampled during active COVID-19. The chain uses TRBV4-1 and TRBJ2-7, with TRBD1 matching 7 bases. CDR3 DNA sequence: TGCGCCAGCAGCCAAGGGGGACAGTTCTACGAGCAGTACTTC. Encoded protein: CASSQGGQFYEQYF.